A single sample is the source of the 24 T cell receptor beta chains below, sequenced in a study of blood T cells in healthy people across ages. A second PCR of 7 to 11 cycles used a sample-barcoded 5' primer and a J-beta primer mix. MiXCR, run by TCRdb on the 5' RACE reads, gives a single entry per CDR3 protein. Of about 640,000 distinct CDR3 sequences in the sample, approximately 50% were seen once. The sequenced sample was blood. All receptors derive from a man aged 55 to 70 in good health.

The gene calls are TRBV6-1 and TRBJ2-5; TRBD1 or TRBD2 may be the D gene (5 bases each). V was pared by 4 bases and J by 4 bases, with 10 bases between. The CDR3 loop spans 13 amino acids. Germline V gene sequence: CDR1 MNHNS, CDR2 SASEGT. Written as DNA, the CDR3 is TGTGCCAGCAGTGGAGGGGTTCGAGAGACCCAGTACTTC. Its protein is CASSGGVRETQYF.

This clonotype was seen just once. The chain uses TRBV12-3 or TRBV12-4 and TRBJ2-1; D possibly corresponds to TRBD1 (6 bases). The CDR3 spans 14 residues. Trimming shortened V by 2 bases and J by 8 bases, and 13 bases separated the two germline ends. The CDR3 protein is CASSLTGPSDEQFF. The CDR3 region has the DNA TGTGCCAGCAGTTTAACAGGGCCCTCGGATGAGCAGTTCTTC.

This clonotype showed up just a few times. This sequence joins TRBV6-2 or TRBV6-3 and TRBJ2-5, with TRBD2 matching 14 bases. The CDR3 extends over 15 amino acids. The V segment lost 5 bases and the J segment 4 bases; nucleotides outside the gene matches: 3. Germline loops: CDR1 MNHEY, CDR2 SVGEGT. The CDR3 region is CASSHGLAGGETQYF. The CDR3 region has the DNA TGTGCCAGCAGTCACGGACTAGCGGGGGGAGAGACCCAGTACTTC.

This clonotype is a singleton in its sample. The chain employs TRBV6-1 and TRBJ2-5; the match to TRBD1 covers 9 bases. Trimming at V came to 5 bases and at J to 3 bases, leaving 4 bases not matched to a gene. Germline V gives CDR1 MNHNS, CDR2 SASEGT. This CDR3 comprises 14 residues. The CDR3 protein is CASSQDRGEETQYF. In DNA, the CDR3 is TGTGCCAGCAGTCAGGACAGGGGAGAAGAGACCCAGTACTTC.

This chain uses TRBV5-1 with TRBJ2-5, with D possibly being TRBD1 or TRBD2 (6 bases each). The CDR3 extends over 16 amino acids. Germline lookup yields CDR1 SGHRS and CDR2 YFSETQ. Trimming pared 7 bases from V and 5 bases from J, leaving 24 bases between. The CDR3 coding sequence is TGCGCCAGCTGTCCCAACCCGGGGGCCCTCGTTGAGACCCAGTACTTC. Translation: CASCPNPGALVETQYF.

This clonotype came up a few times. The chain couples TRBV20-1 to TRBJ2-1; 8 bases are shared with TRBD1. The V gene's germline CDR1 is DFQATT and CDR2 SNEGSKA (reference sequence). This CDR3 is built from 14 residues. Trimming removed 5 bases from V and 3 bases from J; junction bases left unmatched: 6. CDR3 sequence (DNA): TGCAGTGCTCCAAGACAGGGGCGCTACAATGAGCAGTTCTTC. Translating it yields CSAPRQGRYNEQFF.

V and J are TRBV5-1 and TRBJ2-3, with no clear D. The germline V gene encodes CDR1 SGHRS and CDR2 YFSETQ. The CDR3 is 15 residues long. Trimming removed 3 bases at V and 0 bases at J, with 11 bases between. The CDR3 protein is CASSSATTSTDTQYF. Here the CDR3 DNA reads TGCGCCAGCAGCTCGGCAACGACTAGCACAGATACGCAGTATTTT.

This clonotype has ten or more counts. The chain uses TRBV6-4 and TRBJ2-3; 8 bases fit TRBD1. V trimming: 6 bases; J trimming: 8 bases; junction bases outside the gene matches: 13. The CDR3 runs 15 residues. In germline, CDR1 is MRHNA, CDR2 SNTAGT. This CDR3 is CASRAQGASQGTQYF. Written as DNA, the CDR3 is TGTGCCAGCAGGGCGCAGGGGGCCTCCCAGGGTACGCAGTATTTT.

The chain employs TRBV28 and TRBJ1-6; D unclear. In germline, CDR1 is MDHEN, CDR2 SYDVKM. This CDR3 region has 13 residues. With 10 bases removed from V and 5 bases from J, the gap between germline ends came to 12 bases. The CDR3, as DNA: TGTGCCATCGCGGGAAGGGATAATTCACCCCTCCACTTT. Translation gives CAIAGRDNSPLHF.

The rearrangement uses TRBV28 and TRBJ1-6; D might be TRBD1 (6 bases). The CDR3 has 17 residues. CDR1 MDHEN and CDR2 SYDVKM come from the germline V gene. Trimming left V 8 bases short and J 6 bases short, with 23 bases between. The CDR3 protein is CASGGGDTGTPNSPLHF. In DNA form, the CDR3 reads TGTGCCAGCGGAGGGGGGGATACAGGGACACCTAATTCACCCCTCCACTTT.

The V gene is TRBV29-1, the J gene TRBJ2-7, with 7 bases that match TRBD1. Unmatched junction bases numbered 7, after V lost 7 bases and J lost 1 base. CDR3 length equals 13 residues. Germline V gene data show CDR1 as SQVTM and CDR2 as ANQGSEA. The CDR3 region is CSGDRVPSYEQYF. DNA for the CDR3: TGCAGCGGGGACAGAGTTCCGTCCTACGAGCAGTACTTC.

The chain uses TRBV6-1 and TRBJ2-1; 8 nucleotides line up with TRBD1. This CDR3 is built from 17 residues. Unmatched junction bases numbered 13, after V lost 5 bases and J lost 4 bases. Germline lookup yields CDR1 MNHNS and CDR2 SASEGT. As DNA, the CDR3 is TGTGCCAGCAGTCCCACGCCAGGGGGCGCATTTTACAATGAGCAGTTCTTC. This codes for CASSPTPGGAFYNEQFF.

The chain combines TRBV5-6 with TRBJ2-4; weak D call: TRBD1 (6 bases). The J call may be faulty, since TRBJ2-7 better matches the DNA end. The germline V gene encodes CDR1 SGHDT and CDR2 YYEEEE. This CDR3 spans 15 amino acids. CDR3 loop: CASSLESGAFYEQYF. The DNA of the CDR3 is TGTGCCAGCAGCTTGGAGTCAGGGGCGTTCTACGAGCAGTACTTC.

In its sample, this clonotype was seen a few times. The chain employs TRBV4-1 and TRBJ1-1, with D possibly being TRBD1 (5 bases). V was pared by 4 bases and J by 0 bases, with 12 bases between. Germline V gene data show CDR1 as MGHRA and CDR2 as YSYEKL. The CDR3 consists of 15 residues. CDR3: CASSPAGHLNTEAFF. CDR3 nucleotides: TGCGCCAGCAGCCCCGCAGGACACCTGAACACTGAAGCTTTCTTT.

The rearrangement uses TRBV20-1 and TRBJ1-5; D uncertain. Germline lookup yields CDR1 DFQATT and CDR2 SNEGSKA (reference sequence). The CDR3 has 15 amino acids. V lost 0 bases, J lost 1 base, and 10 bases lay in between. The CDR3 here is CSARDQLGSNQPQHF. CDR3 in DNA: TGCAGTGCTAGAGATCAACTGGGGAGCAATCAGCCCCAGCATTTT.

This clonotype was detected ten times or more. The chain recombines TRBV29-1 with TRBJ2-5; D gene ambiguous. CDR3 length equals 12 residues. Germline lookup yields CDR1 SQVTM and CDR2 ANQGSEA. Trimming cost V 7 bases and J 1 base, with 10 bases left between them. CDR3 in amino acids: CSGRPSQETQYF. CDR3 nucleotides: TGCAGCGGCCGTCCATCCCAAGAGACCCAGTACTTC.

This clonotype was counted a few times. The V gene is TRBV11-2, the J gene TRBJ1-1; D gene uncertain. The CDR3 totals 15 residues. The V end was cut by 5 bases, the J end by 0 bases, with 13 bases between. Germline values: CDR1 SGHAT, CDR2 FQNNGV. This CDR3 is CASSPGWRVNTEAFF. The CDR3 nucleotides read TGTGCCAGCAGCCCCGGTTGGAGGGTGAACACTGAAGCTTTCTTT.

The chain has TRBV6-5 and TRBJ2-7; the match to TRBD2 covers 9 bases. V was clipped by 5 bases and J by 3 bases; unmatched bases: 11. CDR1 and CDR2 from the germline V gene are MNHEY and SVGAGI. The CDR3 covers 16 residues. The CDR3 is CASSPPGAGGFYEQYF. The CDR3 nucleotides read TGTGCCAGCAGTCCCCCGGGAGCGGGGGGTTTCTACGAGCAGTACTTC.

The genes are TRBV7-9 and TRBJ1-4; 7 bases match TRBD1. Germline CDR1 SEHNR, CDR2 FQNEAQ (reference sequence). After removal of 3 bases from V and 1 base from J, the junction contained 2 bases not matched to a gene. The length of the CDR3 is 15 residues. The CDR3 here is CASSLQGGTNEKLFF. In nucleotides, the CDR3 is TGTGCCAGCAGCTTGCAGGGGGGAACTAATGAAAAACTGTTTTTT.

A note on this clonotype: Just one base apart from a much larger clone, this may be a read error. The J gene is TRBJ2-1, the V gene TRBV15; 10 bases fit TRBD2. The DNA end is a closer match to TRBJ2-7, so the J assignment may be wrong. The CDR3 totals 18 residues. CDR1 is LNHNV, CDR2 YYDKDF, per germline (reference sequence). The CDR3 loop is CATSRGGLAGGSYSEQYF. The CDR3 DNA reads TGTGCCACCAGCAGAGGAGGGTTAGCGGGGGGATCTTACAGTGAGCAGTACTTC.

This chain uses TRBV20-1 with TRBJ2-1; TRBD2 aligns across 10 bases. CDR1 is DFQATT, CDR2 SNEGSKA, per germline (reference sequence). V trimming: 3 bases; J trimming: 7 bases; junction bases outside the gene matches: 15. The CDR3 contains 17 residues. CDR3 nucleotide sequence: TGCAGTGCTAGTCCCCTAGCGGGGGCCCTCCGGGAGAATGAGCAGTTCTTC. Residues: CSASPLAGALRENEQFF.

As DNA, the CDR3 is TGCAGTGCCCACGGGACAGGGGGATCGAACACTGAAGCTTTCTTT. Its translation: CSAHGTGGSNTEAFF. The rearrangement uses TRBV20-1 and TRBJ1-1; 11 bases agree with TRBD1. CDR3 size: 15 residues. The trim removed 6 bases at V and 1 base at J, leaving 7 bases unmatched. CDR1 DFQATT and CDR2 SNEGSKA come from the germline V gene (reference sequence).

The rearrangement links TRBV5-1 to TRBJ2-7, with 7 positions matching TRBD1. Losses at the gene ends were 4 bases for V and 2 bases for J; bases not matched to a gene: 6. Germline-derived CDR1 and CDR2 are SGHRS and YFSETQ. There are 14 residues in the CDR3. The CDR3: CASSPDRPTYEQYF. CDR3 nucleotide sequence: TGCGCCAGCAGCCCGGACAGGCCGACCTACGAGCAGTACTTC.

A few counts support this clonotype. The chain couples TRBV13 to TRBJ2-6; D tentatively fits TRBD1 or TRBD2 (5 bases each). V lost 2 bases and J 13 bases, leaving 12 bases between the germline ends. Germline V gene sequence: CDR1 PRHDT, CDR2 FYEKMQ (reference sequence). This CDR3 comprises 13 residues. In DNA, the CDR3 is TGTGCCAGCAGCTTACTGGAGAGGGGAGTCCTGACTTTC. It yields the protein CASSLLERGVLTF.